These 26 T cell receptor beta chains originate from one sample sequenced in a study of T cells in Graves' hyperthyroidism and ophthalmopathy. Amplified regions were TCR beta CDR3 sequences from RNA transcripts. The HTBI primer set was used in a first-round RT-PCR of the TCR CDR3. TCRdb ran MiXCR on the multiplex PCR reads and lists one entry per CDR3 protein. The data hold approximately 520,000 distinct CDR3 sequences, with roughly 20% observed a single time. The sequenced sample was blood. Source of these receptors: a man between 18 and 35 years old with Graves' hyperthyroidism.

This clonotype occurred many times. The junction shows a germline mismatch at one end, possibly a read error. CDR3 nucleotides: TGTGCCGGCAGTCCCGGACAGGAACTAGCCAAAAACATTCAGTACTTC. Translation gives CAGSPGQELAKNIQYF. V is TRBV28 and J is TRBJ2-4; 7 nucleotides line up with TRBD1. CDR3 size: 16 residues. Germline CDR1 is MDHEN and CDR2 is SYDVKM.

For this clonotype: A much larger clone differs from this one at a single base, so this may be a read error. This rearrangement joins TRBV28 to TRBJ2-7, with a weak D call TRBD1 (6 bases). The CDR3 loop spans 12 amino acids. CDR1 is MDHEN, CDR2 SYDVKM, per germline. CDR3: CSSSFLRGEQYF. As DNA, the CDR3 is TGTTCCAGCAGTTTCTTAAGGGGGGAGCAGTACTTC.

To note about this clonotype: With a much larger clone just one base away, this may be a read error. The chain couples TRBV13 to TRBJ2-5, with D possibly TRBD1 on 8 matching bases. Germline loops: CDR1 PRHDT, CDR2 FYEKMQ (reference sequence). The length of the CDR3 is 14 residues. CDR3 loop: CASSRQGISGTKYF. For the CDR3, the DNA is TGTGCCAGCAGTCGACAGGGGATCAGCGGGACCAAGTACTTC.

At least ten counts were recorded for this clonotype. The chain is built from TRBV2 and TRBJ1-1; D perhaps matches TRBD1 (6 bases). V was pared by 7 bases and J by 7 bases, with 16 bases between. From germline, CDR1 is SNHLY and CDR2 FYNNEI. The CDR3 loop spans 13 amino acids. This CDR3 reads CASNVGGGGEAFF. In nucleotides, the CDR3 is TGTGCCAGCAACGTCGGGGGCGGCGGTGAAGCTTTCTTT.

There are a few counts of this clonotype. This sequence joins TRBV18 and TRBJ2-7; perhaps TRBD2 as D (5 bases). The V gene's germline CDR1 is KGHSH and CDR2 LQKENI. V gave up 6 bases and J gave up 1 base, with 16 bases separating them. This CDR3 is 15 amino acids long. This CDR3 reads CASSPGVGGSYEQYF. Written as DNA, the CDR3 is TGTGCCAGCTCCCCCGGGGTAGGCGGGTCCTACGAGCAGTACTTC.

The CDR3 reads CASSQSYREGFQPQHF. The CDR3 nucleotides read TGCGCCAGCAGCCAATCCTACAGGGAGGGGTTTCAGCCCCAGCATTTT. This chain connects TRBV4-1 to TRBJ1-5; D perhaps matches TRBD1 (6 bases). CDR3 length: 16 residues. Trimming left V 2 bases short and J 6 bases short, with 17 bases between. CDR1 and CDR2 (germline): MGHRA, YSYEKL.

The CDR3 loop reads CASSRTIRTYEQYF. CDR3 nucleotide sequence: TGTGCCAGCAGCCGGACAATCCGCACCTACGAGCAGTACTTC. The V and J genes are TRBV11-2 and TRBJ2-7; maybe TRBD1 (5 bases). This CDR3 region has 14 residues. V was cut by 5 bases and J by 2 bases, with 13 bases left in between. CDR1 and CDR2 (germline): SGHAT, FQNNGV.

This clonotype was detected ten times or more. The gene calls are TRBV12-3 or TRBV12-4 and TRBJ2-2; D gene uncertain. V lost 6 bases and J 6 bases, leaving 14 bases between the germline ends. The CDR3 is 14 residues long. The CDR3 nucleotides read TGTGCCAGCAGCCCTGCGGCGGACGCCGGGGAGCTGTTTTTT. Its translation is CASSPAADAGELFF.

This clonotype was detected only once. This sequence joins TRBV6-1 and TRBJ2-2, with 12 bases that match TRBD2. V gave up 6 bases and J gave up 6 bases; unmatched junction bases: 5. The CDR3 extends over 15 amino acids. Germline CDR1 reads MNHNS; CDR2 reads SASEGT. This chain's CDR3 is CASSRTSGRSGELFF. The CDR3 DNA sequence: TGTGCCAGCAGCCGAACTAGCGGGAGGTCCGGGGAGCTGTTTTTT.

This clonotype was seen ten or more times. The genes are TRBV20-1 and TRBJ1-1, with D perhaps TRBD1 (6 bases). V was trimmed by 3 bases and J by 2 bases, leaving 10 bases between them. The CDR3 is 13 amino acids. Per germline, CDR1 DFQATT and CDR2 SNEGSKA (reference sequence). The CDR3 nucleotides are TGCAGTGCTAGTTGGACAGCAAACACTGAAGCTTTCTTT. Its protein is CSASWTANTEAFF.

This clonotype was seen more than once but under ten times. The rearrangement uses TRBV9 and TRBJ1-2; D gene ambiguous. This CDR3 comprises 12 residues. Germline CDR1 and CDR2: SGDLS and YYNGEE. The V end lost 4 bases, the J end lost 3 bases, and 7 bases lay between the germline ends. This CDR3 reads CASSSDYYGYTF. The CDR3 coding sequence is TGTGCCAGCAGCTCCGACTACTATGGCTACACCTTC.

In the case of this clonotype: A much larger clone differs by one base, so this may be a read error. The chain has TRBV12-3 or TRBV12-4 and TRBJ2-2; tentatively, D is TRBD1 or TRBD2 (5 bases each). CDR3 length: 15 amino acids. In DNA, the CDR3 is TGTGCCAGCAGTCCCACTCCAGAGGGGACCGGGGAGCTGTATTTT. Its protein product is CASSPTPEGTGELYF.

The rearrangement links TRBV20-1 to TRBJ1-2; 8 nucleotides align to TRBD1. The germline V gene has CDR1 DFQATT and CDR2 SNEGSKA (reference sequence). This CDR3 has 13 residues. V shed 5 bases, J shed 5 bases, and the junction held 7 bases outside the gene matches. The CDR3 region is CSASPDRDYGYTF. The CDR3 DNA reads TGCAGTGCTTCCCCGGACAGGGATTATGGCTACACCTTC.

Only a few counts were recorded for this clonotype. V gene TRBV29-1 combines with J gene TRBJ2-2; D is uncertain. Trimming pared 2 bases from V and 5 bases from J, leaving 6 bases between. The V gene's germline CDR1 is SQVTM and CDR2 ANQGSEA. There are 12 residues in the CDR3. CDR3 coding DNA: TGCAGCGTTGAACTCGGGACCGGGGAGCTGTTTTTT. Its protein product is CSVELGTGELFF.

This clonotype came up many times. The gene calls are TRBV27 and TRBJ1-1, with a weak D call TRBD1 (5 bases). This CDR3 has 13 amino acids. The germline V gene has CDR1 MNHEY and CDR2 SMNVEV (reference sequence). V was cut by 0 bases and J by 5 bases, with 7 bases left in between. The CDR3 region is CASSLSGRTEAFF. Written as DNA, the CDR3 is TGTGCCAGCAGTTTATCGGGACGGACTGAAGCTTTCTTT.

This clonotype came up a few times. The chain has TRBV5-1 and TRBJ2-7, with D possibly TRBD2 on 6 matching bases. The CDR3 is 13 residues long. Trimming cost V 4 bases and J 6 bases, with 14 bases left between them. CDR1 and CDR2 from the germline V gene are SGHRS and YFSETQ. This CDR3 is CASSTGGSGEQYF. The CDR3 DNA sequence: TGCGCCAGCAGCACAGGAGGGTCCGGCGAGCAGTACTTC.

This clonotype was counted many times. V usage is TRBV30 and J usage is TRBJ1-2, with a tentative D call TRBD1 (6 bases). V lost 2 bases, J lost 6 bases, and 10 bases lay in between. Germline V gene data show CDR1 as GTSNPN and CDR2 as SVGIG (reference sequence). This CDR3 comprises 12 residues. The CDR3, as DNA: TGTGCCTGGAGTAAGGGGGGGGATGGCTACACCTTC. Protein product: CAWSKGGDGYTF.

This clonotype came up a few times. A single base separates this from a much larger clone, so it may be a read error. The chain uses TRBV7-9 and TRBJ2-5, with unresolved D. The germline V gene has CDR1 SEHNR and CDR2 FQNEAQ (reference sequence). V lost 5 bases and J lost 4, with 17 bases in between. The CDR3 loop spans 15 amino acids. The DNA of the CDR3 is TGTGCCAGCAGCCCAAGTTCCGGACCCCCAGAGACCCAGTACTTC. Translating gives CASSPSSGPPETQYF.

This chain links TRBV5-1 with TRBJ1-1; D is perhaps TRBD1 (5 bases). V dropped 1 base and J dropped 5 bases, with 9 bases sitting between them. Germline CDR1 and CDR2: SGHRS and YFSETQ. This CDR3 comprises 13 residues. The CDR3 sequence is CASSLWEGTEAFF. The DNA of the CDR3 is TGCGCCAGCAGCTTGTGGGAGGGGACTGAAGCTTTCTTT.

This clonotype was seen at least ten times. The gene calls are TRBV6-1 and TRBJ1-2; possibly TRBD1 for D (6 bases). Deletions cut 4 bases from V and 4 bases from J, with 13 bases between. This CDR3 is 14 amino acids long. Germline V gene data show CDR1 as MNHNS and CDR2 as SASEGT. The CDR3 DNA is TGTGCCAGCAGTGGCCCAGGGGAAGTCTATGGCTACACCTTC. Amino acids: CASSGPGEVYGYTF.

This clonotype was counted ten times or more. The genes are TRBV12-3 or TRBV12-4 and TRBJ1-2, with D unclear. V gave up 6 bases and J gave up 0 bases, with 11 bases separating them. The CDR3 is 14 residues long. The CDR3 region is CASSYRRANYGYTF. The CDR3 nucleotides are TGTGCCAGCAGCTATCGACGAGCTAACTATGGCTACACCTTC.

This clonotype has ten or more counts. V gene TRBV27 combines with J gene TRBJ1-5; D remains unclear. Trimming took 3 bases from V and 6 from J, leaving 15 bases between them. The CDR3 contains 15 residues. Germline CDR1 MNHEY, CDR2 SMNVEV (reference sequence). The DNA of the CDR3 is TGTGCCAGCAGTTTCGGGCCCCCTCCGGGTCAGCCCCAGCATTTT. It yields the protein CASSFGPPPGQPQHF.

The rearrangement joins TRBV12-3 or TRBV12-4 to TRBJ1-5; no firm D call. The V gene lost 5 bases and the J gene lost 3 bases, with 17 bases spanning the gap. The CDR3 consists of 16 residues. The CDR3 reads CASSPHTFNLNQPQHF. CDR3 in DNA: TGTGCCAGCAGTCCCCACACCTTCAACCTCAATCAGCCCCAGCATTTT.

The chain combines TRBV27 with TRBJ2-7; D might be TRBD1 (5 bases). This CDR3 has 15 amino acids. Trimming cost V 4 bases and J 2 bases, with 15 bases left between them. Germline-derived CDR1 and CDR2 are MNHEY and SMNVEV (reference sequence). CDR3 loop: CASSSYSGKTYEQYF. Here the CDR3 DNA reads TGTGCCAGCAGTTCCTACTCAGGGAAGACCTACGAGCAGTACTTC.

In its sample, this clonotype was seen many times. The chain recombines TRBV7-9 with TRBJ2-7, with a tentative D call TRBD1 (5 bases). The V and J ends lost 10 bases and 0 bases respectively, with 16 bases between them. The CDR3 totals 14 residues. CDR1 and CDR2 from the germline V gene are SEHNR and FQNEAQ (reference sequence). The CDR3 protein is CATIGAGRSYEQYF. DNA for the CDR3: TGTGCCACCATAGGGGCAGGCCGCTCCTACGAGCAGTACTTC.

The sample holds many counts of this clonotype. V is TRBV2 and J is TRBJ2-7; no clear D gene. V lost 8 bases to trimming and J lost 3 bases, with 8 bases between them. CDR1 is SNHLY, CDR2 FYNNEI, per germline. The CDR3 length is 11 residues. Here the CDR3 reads CASWADYEQYF. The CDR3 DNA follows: TGTGCCAGCTGGGCAGACTACGAGCAGTACTTC.